The present T cell receptor beta chain was sequenced within a study of T-cell reconstitution after alpha-beta-depleted transplantation in children. Study observations and caveats: As was reported, about two months after transplant, alpha-beta T cells came from several hundred expanded graft clones. T cells produced anew were the main source of T-cell counts and diversity one year after transplant. Recipient T cells and thymic progenitors that survived gave rise to the high TCRbeta diversity observed at day 60 in some patients.

Unique molecular identifiers were incorporated into the prepared TCRbeta library. TCRdb reprocessed the PCR reads with MiXCR, giving one entry per CDR3 protein. The sample consists of about 460,000 distinct CDR3 sequences, over 9.5% of them appearing once. This clonotype was found many times. The target antigen is unknown. Trimming took off 3 bases at V and 3 bases at J, with 9 bases between the two ends. The CDR3 length is 13 residues. Germline loops: CDR1 DFQATT, CDR2 SNEGSKA (reference sequence). This TCR derives from a child aged 2-9 years with inherited bone marrow failure, due to receive a stem cell transplant. The sequences come from PBMCs, collected before TCRalphabeta/CD19-depleted stem cell transplant. The chain joins TRBV20-1 to TRBJ2-1; D gene uncertain. CDR3 residues: CSARSVGYNEQFF. For the CDR3, the DNA is TGCAGTGCTAGGTCCGTAGGCTACAATGAGCAGTTCTTC.